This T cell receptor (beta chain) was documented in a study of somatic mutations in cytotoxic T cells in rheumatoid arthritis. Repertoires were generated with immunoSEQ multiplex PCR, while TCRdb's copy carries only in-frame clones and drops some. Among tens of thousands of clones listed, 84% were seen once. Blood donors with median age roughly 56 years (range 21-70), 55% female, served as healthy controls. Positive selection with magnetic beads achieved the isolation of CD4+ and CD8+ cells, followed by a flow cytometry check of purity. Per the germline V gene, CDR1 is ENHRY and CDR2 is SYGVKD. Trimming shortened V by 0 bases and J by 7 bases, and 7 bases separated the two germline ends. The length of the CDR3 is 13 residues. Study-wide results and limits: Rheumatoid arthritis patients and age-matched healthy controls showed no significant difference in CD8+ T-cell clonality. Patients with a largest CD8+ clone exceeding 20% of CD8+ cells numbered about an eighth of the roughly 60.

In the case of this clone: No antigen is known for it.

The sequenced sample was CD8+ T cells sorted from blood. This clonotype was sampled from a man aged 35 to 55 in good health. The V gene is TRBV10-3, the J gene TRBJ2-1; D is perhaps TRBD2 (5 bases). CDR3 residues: CAISESAVNEQFF. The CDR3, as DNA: TGTGCCATCAGTGAGTCAGCGGTGAATGAGCAGTTCTTC.